This T cell receptor (beta chain) comes out of a study of early T cells in non-severe SARS-CoV-2 infection. Study details: With bulk RNA from unsorted whole blood as input, sequencing yielded unpaired chains.

The germline V gene encodes CDR1 SNHLY and CDR2 FYNNEI. This CDR3 spans 16 amino acids. Unmatched junction bases numbered 10, after V lost 5 bases and J lost 3 bases. This clonotype has at least ten counts. In the library, individual cDNA molecules carried attached unique molecular identifiers. TCRdb independently ran MiXCR on the 5' RACE reads; one entry per CDR3 protein. The sample consists of roughly 80,000 distinct CDR3 sequences, 15% to 20% of them appearing once. This receptor was identified in an adult who was a healthcare worker with PCR-confirmed SARS-CoV-2 infection or an uninfected control (not recorded which). V is TRBV2 and J is TRBJ2-7, with TRBD2 matching over 10 bases. The sample comprised whole blood. Here the CDR3 DNA reads TGTGCCAGCAGTTCCTATAGCGGGGGGCAAAACTACGAGCAGTACTTC. Translated, it gives CASSSYSGGQNYEQYF. The whole variable domain, filled in from reference TRBV2 and TRBJ2-7, reads EPEVTQTPSHQVTQMGQEVILRCVPISNHLYFYWYRQILGQKVEFLVSFYNNEISEKSEIFDDQFSVERPDGSNFTLKIRSTKLEDSAMYFCASSSYSGGQNYEQYFGPGTRLTVT.